These 10 T cell receptor beta chains came from one sample sequenced in a study of blood T cell repertoires in COVID-19. Generated by immunoSEQ multiplex PCR, the TCRdb table keeps only in-frame clones and is missing some. The repertoire has roughly 26,000 clones, approximately 64% of them found once; the top ten carry approximately 6.8%. Sequencing was carried out using peripheral blood. The source of these receptors is a man aged 55 to 70 with active or convalescent COVID-19.

The chain carries TRBV4-2 and TRBJ2-7; D might be TRBD2 (5 bases). Germline assignment: CDR1 LGHNA and CDR2 YNFKEQ. V lost 0 bases and J lost 2, with 8 bases in between. This CDR3 contains 14 residues. For the CDR3, the DNA is TGTGCCAGCAGCCAAGATGCCGGGACCTACGAGCAGTACTTC. Amino acids: CASSQDAGTYEQYF.

A single count supports this clone. The V gene is TRBV7-3, the J gene TRBJ2-7; TRBD1 agrees at 8 bases. Unmatched junction bases numbered 9, after V lost 5 bases and J lost 6 bases. The CDR3 loop spans 14 amino acids. Per the germline V gene, CDR1 is SGHTA and CDR2 is FQGTGA. The CDR3, as DNA: TGTGCCAGCAGCCTAAATGGAGGACAGGGCGAGCAGTACTTC. Protein product: CASSLNGGQGEQYF.

The chain couples TRBV7-8 to TRBJ2-2, with D possibly being TRBD2 (7 bases). CDR3 size: 16 residues. Germline V gene lookup returns CDR1 SGHVS and CDR2 FQNEAQ. V gave up 6 bases and J gave up 3 bases, with 17 bases separating them. The CDR3 region is CASRGSGGLDTGELFF. The CDR3 DNA follows: TGTGCCAGCAGGGGATCGGGGGGCTTGGACACCGGGGAGCTGTTTTTT. Full variable domain (rest looked up from reference TRBV7-8 and TRBJ2-2): GAGVSQSPRYKVAKRGQDVALRCDPISGHVSLFWYQQALGQGPEFLTYFQNEAQLDKSGLPSDRFFAERPEGSVSTLKIQRTQQEDSAVYLCASRGSGGLDTGELFFGEGSRLTVL.

This clone was detected only once. V is TRBV6-4 and J is TRBJ2-3; tentatively, D is TRBD2 (6 bases). CDR3 size: 15 residues. Trimming left V 8 bases short and J 2 bases short, with 17 bases between. Per germline, CDR1 MRHNA and CDR2 SNTAGT. CDR3 amino acids: CASRRDGGTTDTQYF. The CDR3 coding sequence is TGTGCCAGCCGGAGGGACGGCGGAACCACAGATACGCAGTATTTT.

With regard to this clone: One end of the junction fails to match germline, which may point to a read error. V gene TRBV29-1 combines with J gene TRBJ1-2; D gene uncertain. The CDR3 spans 14 residues. Germline V gene sequence: CDR1 SQVTM, CDR2 ANQGSEA. The CDR3 is CSAESEGDNYGYTF. DNA of the CDR3: TGCAGCGCTGAATCAGAGGGAGATAACTATGGCTACACCTTC. The full variable domain, in which reference TRBV29-1 and TRBJ1-2 provide the parts outside the CDR3, is SAVISQKPSRDICQRGTSLTIQCQVDSQVTMMFWYRQQPGQSLTLIATANQGSEATYESGFVIDKFPISRPNLTFSTLTVSNMSPEDSSIYLCSAESEGDNYGYTFGSGTRLTVV.

The V call is TRBV3-1 (or the pseudogene TRBV3-2), the J call TRBJ2-1, with TRBD2 identical over 9 bases. The CDR3 has 15 residues. The junction had 7 bases not matched to a gene; V was cut back by 4 bases and J by 6 bases. CDR1 LGHDT and CDR2 YNNKEL come from the germline V gene (reference sequence). The CDR3 sequence: CASSLNGTSINEQFF. CDR3 bases: TGTGCCAGCAGCCTCAACGGGACTAGCATCAATGAGCAGTTCTTC.

This chain connects TRBV5-1 to TRBJ2-2, with 8 bases that match TRBD1. V shed 4 bases, J shed 4 bases, and the junction held 3 bases outside the gene matches. This CDR3 region has 14 residues. From germline, CDR1 is SGHRS and CDR2 YFSETQ. The CDR3 nucleotides read TGCGCCAGCAGCACAGGACAGGGCACCGGGGAGCTGTTTTTT. This sequence encodes CASSTGQGTGELFF.

This clone was detected a few times. The V gene is TRBV6-5, the J gene TRBJ1-3; 9 bases line up with TRBD1. Germline CDR1 and CDR2: MNHEY and SVGAGI. This CDR3 comprises 15 residues. After removal of 6 bases from V and 3 bases from J, the junction contained 6 bases not matched to a gene. The CDR3 protein is CASRVQGALGNTIYF. The CDR3 DNA reads TGTGCCAGCAGAGTACAGGGGGCTCTTGGAAACACCATATATTTT.

The chain links TRBV12-3 or TRBV12-4 to TRBJ1-1; D call uncertain. The CDR3 consists of 13 residues. With 6 bases removed from V and 0 bases from J, the gap between germline ends came to 8 bases. CDR3 sequence: CASSRFLNTEAFF. CDR3 coding DNA: TGTGCCAGCAGCCGTTTCCTGAACACTGAAGCTTTCTTT.

The chain joins TRBV6-5 to TRBJ2-7; D is possibly TRBD2 (5 bases). The V end was cut by 0 bases, the J end by 7 bases, with 10 bases between. The CDR3 is made up of 13 amino acids. The V gene's germline CDR1 is MNHEY and CDR2 SVGAGI. The CDR3 nucleotides are TGTGCCAGCAGTTACTCGAGGGCAACTGAGCAGTACTTC. As protein: CASSYSRATEQYF.